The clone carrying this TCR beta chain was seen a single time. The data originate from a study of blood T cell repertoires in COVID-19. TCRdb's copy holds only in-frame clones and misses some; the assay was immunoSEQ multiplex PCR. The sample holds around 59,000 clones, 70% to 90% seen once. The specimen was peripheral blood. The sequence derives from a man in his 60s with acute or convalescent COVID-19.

The DNA of the CDR3 is TGCGCCAGCAGCAGGGGGAGCGAGCAGTACTTC. Its protein is CASSRGSEQYF. The chain carries TRBV10-2 and TRBJ2-7; 7 nucleotides align to TRBD1. Per the germline V gene, CDR1 is WSHSY and CDR2 is SAAADI. After removal of 6 bases from V and 6 bases from J, the junction contained 2 bases not matched to a gene. The CDR3 contains 11 residues.